This entry concerns a single T cell receptor beta chain. The sample comes from a study of blood T cell repertoires in COVID-19. Data came from immunoSEQ multiplex PCR; TCRdb stores just in-frame clones and leaves some out. The profile shows around 200,000 clones, roughly 84% of them singletons. V lost 5 bases to trimming and J lost 4 bases, with 14 bases between them. This CDR3 is 15 amino acids long. From germline, CDR1 is SGHTA and CDR2 FQGNSA. This rearrangement joins TRBV7-2 to TRBJ2-2; D remains ambiguous. This sequence originates from a woman aged 80 or older with active or convalescent COVID-19. Sequencing was carried out using peripheral blood. CDR3 bases: TGTGCCAGCAGCCAATTTGCGGTTCCCACCGGGGAGCTGTTTTTT. It yields the protein CASSQFAVPTGELFF.